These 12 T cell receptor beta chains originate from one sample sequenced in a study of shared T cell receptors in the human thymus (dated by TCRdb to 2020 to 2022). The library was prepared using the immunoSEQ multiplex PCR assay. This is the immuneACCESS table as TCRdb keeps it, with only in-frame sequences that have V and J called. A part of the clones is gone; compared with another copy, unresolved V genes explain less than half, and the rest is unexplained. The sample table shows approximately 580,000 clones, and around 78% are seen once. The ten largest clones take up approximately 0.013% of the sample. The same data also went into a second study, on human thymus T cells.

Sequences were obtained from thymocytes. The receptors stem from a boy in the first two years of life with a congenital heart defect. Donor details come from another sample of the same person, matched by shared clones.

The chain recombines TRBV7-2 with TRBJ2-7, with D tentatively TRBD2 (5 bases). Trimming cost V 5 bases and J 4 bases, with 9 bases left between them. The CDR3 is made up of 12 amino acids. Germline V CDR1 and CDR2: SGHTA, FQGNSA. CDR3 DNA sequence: TGTGCCAGCAGCCTACGGGGTTACGAGCAGTACTTC. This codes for CASSLRGYEQYF.

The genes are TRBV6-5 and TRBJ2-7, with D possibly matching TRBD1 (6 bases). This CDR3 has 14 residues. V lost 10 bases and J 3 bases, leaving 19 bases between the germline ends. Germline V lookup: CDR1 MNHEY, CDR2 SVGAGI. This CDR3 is CAIPPPDRNYEQYF. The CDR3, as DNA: TGTGCCATTCCCCCCCCGGACAGAAACTACGAGCAGTACTTC.

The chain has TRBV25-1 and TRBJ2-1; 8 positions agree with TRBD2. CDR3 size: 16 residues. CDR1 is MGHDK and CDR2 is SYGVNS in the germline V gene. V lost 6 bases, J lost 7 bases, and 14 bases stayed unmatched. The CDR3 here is CASSSLGLGGQNEQFF. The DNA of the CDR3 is TGTGCCAGCAGCAGCCTGGGACTAGGAGGGCAAAATGAGCAGTTCTTC.

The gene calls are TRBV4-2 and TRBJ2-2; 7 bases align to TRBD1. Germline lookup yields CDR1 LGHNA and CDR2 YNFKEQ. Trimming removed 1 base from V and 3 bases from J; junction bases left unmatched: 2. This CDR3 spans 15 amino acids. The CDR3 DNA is TGTGCCAGCAGCCAAGGCCAGGGGGACACCGGGGAGCTGTTTTTT. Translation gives CASSQGQGDTGELFF.

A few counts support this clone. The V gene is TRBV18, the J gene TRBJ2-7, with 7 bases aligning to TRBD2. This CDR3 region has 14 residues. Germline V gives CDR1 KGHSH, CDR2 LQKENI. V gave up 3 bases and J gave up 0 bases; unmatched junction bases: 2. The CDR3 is CASSPKRDSYEQYF. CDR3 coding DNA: TGTGCCAGCTCACCTAAGCGGGACTCCTACGAGCAGTACTTC.

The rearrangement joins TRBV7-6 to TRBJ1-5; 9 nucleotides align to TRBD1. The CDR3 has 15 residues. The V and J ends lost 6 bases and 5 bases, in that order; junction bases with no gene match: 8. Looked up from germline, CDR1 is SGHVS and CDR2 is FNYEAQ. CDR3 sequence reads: CASSRDRGEDQPQHF. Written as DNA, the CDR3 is TGTGCCAGCAGTCGAGACAGGGGGGAAGATCAGCCCCAGCATTTT.

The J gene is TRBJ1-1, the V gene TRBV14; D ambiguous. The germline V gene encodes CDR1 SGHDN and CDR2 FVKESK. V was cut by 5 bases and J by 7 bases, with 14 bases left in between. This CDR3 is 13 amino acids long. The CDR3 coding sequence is TGTGCCAGCAGCTACAATAGCAACTTTGAAGCTTTCTTT. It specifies CASSYNSNFEAFF.

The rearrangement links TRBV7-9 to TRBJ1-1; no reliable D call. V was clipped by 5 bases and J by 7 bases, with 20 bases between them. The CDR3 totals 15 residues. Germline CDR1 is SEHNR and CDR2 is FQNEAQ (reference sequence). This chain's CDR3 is CASSPRPNGLDEAFF. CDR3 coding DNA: TGTGCCAGCAGCCCCCGGCCCAATGGGCTTGATGAAGCTTTCTTT.

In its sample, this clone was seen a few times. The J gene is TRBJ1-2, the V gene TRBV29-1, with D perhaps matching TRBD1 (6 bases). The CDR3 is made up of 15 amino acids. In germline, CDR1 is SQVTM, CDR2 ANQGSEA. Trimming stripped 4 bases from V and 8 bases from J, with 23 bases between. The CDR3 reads CSVGNIPEGGVGYTF. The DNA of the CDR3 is TGCAGCGTTGGGAACATACCCGAGGGGGGGGTCGGCTACACCTTC.

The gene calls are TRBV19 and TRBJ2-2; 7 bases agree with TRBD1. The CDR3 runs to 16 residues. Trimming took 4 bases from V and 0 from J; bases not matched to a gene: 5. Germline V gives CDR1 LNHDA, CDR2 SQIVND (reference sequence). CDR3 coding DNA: TGTGCCAGTAGTAGCTTCGGGACAGCGAACACCGGGGAGCTGTTTTTT. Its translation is CASSSFGTANTGELFF. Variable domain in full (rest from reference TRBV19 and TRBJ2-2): DGGITQSPKYLFRKEGQNVTLSCEQNLNHDAMYWYRQDPGQGLRLIYYSQIVNDFQKGDIAEGYSVSREKKESFPLTVTSAQKNPTAFYLCASSSFGTANTGELFFGEGSRLTVL.

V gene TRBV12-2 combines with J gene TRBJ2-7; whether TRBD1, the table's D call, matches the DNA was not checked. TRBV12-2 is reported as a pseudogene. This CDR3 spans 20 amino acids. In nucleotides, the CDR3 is TGTGCAAGTCGCAAGAGACAGGGGGCTACCTATCTAGCGACCACCTACGAGCAGTACTTC. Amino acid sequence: CASRKRQGATYLATTYEQYF.

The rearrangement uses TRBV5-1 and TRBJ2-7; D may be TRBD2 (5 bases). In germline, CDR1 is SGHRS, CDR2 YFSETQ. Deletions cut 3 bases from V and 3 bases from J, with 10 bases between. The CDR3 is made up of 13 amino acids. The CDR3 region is CASSWTEGYEQYF. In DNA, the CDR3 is TGCGCCAGCAGCTGGACCGAGGGCTACGAGCAGTACTTC.